This T cell receptor beta chain was captured in a study of T cells in Graves' hyperthyroidism and ophthalmopathy. A patient was excluded if there was uncontrolled infection, other autoimmune disease, pregnancy or lactation. The J segment lost 1 base and the V segment lost 1 base, leaving 1 base of the junction unmatched. CDR1 SNHLY and CDR2 FYNNEI come from the germline V gene. The CDR3 contains 15 residues. Amplified TCR beta CDR3 regions came from RNA transcripts. The HTBI set primed first-round TCR CDR3 RT-PCR. A single record per CDR3 protein comes from TCRdb applying MiXCR to the multiplex PCR reads. This sample yields roughly 640,000 distinct CDR3 sequences, of which around 15% are seen a single time; roughly 3% belongs to the top ten. This clonotype was recorded many times.

The clonotype was recovered from a woman in her thirties or forties with Graves' ophthalmopathy. The chain uses TRBV2 and TRBJ2-7; 10 bases fit TRBD2. Sequences were obtained from blood. The CDR3 region is CASSEVAGGSYEQYF. The CDR3 coding sequence is TGTGCCAGCAGTGAAGTAGCGGGAGGTTCCTACGAGCAGTACTTC.